This T cell receptor (beta chain) is from a study of T cell repertoires in cytomegalovirus infection (dated by TCRdb to about 2019). With respect to the entire study: Alongside well-studied HLA-B-restricted epitopes, the peptide stimulations were aimed at recently identified HLA-C-restricted CMV epitopes, whose presentation resists viral immunomodulation. Donor HLA type was relevant to the analysis, because carriage of CMV infection together with the matching HLA type was indicated by public TCR beta signatures. The paper as a whole reports these results and caveats: The ex vivo response was dominated by HLA-C-restricted CMV-specific TCR beta clonotypes, and the single most frequent clonotype in two of eight donors was supplied by these HLA-C-restricted clonotypes. In both this cohort and an independent roughly 360-donor cohort, the cumulative frequency of public TCR beta family members distinguished carriers of CMV infection plus the relevant HLA type.

About this clonotype itself: It has no known antigen specificity. Per-base quality was not reported, and no clone a single base away is much larger than it.

The sequencer was an Illumina HiSeq 1500. Clones were called with MiXCR by TCRdb after fastp trimmed the public reads at Q25, and only in-frame beta chains were retained. Every distinct CDR3 protein forms one entry, paired with its most common genes and DNA. In this sample the table shows approximately 120,000 distinct CDR3 sequences, about 30% of which occur a single time. The ten top clones hold approximately 78% of the sample. CDR1 is given as MDHEN and CDR2 as SYDVKM, both from the germline V gene. V gives up 6 bases and J gives up 0 bases, and the segment between their germline ends measures 12 bases. Spanning cysteine to phenylalanine, the CDR3 consists of 14 amino acids. Just CDR3 DNA is preserved here, 42 bases in frame from base 1. Sample treatment or condition, as interpreted from the label and publication: in vitro stimulation with specific CMV peptide epitopes to enrich CMV-specific T cells.

The receptor was derived from a human donor in good health (CMV status not recorded). Some clones in this sample may be carry-over from other donors' samples. The chain is made from TRBV28 and TRBJ2-7, and the D gene may be TRBD2, 5 bases matching. This specimen consisted of CD8+ T cells from cultured PBMCs, obtained from culture after CMV antigen stimulation. The CDR3 corresponds to CASSMEEYSYEQYF. Read as DNA, the sequence is TGTGCCAGCAGCATGGAGGAATACTCCTACGAGCAGTACTTC.